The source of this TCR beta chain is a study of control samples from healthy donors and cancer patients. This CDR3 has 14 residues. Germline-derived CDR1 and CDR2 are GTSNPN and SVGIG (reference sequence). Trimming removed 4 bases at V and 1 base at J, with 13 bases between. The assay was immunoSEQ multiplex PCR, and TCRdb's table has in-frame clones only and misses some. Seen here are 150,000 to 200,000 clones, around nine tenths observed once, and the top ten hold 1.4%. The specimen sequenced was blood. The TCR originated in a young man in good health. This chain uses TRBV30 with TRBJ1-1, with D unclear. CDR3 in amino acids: CAWILIGWNTEAFF. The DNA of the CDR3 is TGTGCCTGGATCCTTATAGGGTGGAACACTGAAGCTTTCTTT.